What follows describes a single T cell receptor beta chain. No antigen is known for it. Nothing much larger sits one base from this clone, and base qualities are not available. The meaning of the sample's time point label: pre-treatment sample, taken before nivolumab and TIL therapy. Adults with stage 4 NSCLC were enrolled in a dual-center phase I trial from late 2017 to early 2020. Samples were obtained from a single-arm, open-label phase I trial in which tumor-infiltrating lymphocyte therapy with nivolumab was evaluated in advanced non-small cell lung cancer. Blood mononuclear cells from EDTA tubes were isolated by Ficoll gradient, snap-frozen as pellets, and DNA was extracted with a Qiagen mini-prep kit. These data originate in a study of TIL therapy for anti-PD-1-resistant metastatic lung cancer (dated by TCRdb to the early 2020s). About the full investigation: Tumors were harvested before any PD-1/PD-L1 blockade; patients then received nivolumab, and those progressing received lymphodepletion, expanded TIL infusion and IL-2. A median age of roughly 54 years (range roughly 38-85) and a median tumor PD-L1 proportion score of 5.5% to 7% were recorded among enrolled patients. Most of the cohort had lung adenocarcinoma, including a few EGFR-mutant tumors and two ALK-rearranged tumors, and half of the patients were either current or former smokers. Across the cohort, whole-exome sequencing showed a median non-synonymous tumor mutation burden of more than 1.3 mutations per megabase. Tumor and peripheral blood T cell receptor beta sequencing was used to track clonotypes across tumor, expanded TIL product and serial blood samples.

Its CDR3 holds 17 amino acids, cysteine through phenylalanine. The read is trimmed to its CDR3 DNA, 51 bases read in frame from base 1. According to the germline V gene (reference sequence), CDR1 reads SGHNT and CDR2 reads YYREEE. Trimming takes 0 bases off V and 8 bases off J; junction bases not matched to a gene: 12. Paper-wide results and their limitations: The baseline peripheral repertoire was partially replaced by infused TIL clonotypes, which then decayed over months, and no apparent association between persistence and response was found. Generalizability was limited because the cohort was highly selected, with more treatment-naive, never-smoker and oncogene-addicted patients included than is typical. The study protocol defined all tumor marker inferences as exploratory.

Using bias-controlled multiplex PCR with the immunoSEQ v3 hsTCRB kit, the TCR beta CDR3 regions were amplified from genomic DNA. TCR libraries were sequenced on an Illumina NextSeq 500 to approximately 2 million read pairs for survey level or roughly 4.5-6 million for deep level. For the original study's pipeline: The immunoSEQ Analyzer software assigned V, D and J genes, filtered out non-productive sequences, and reported clonality. Repertoires were compared by productive Simpson clonality and by the Morisita overlap index of productive TRB rearrangements between infused TIL and blood. The absolute count of a clonotype in blood was estimated by multiplying the lymphocyte count by the CD3+ fraction and by the productive frequency of the clone. Here the immuneACCESS table is served through TCRdb, limited to in-frame sequences with V and J called. Missing clones are a known gap in these copies; in checked studies unresolved V genes cover under half, and the rest lacks a known reason. Clone size and V and J calls were adopted from that table, with D and trimming inferred from the DNA. For this sample the table gives over 15,000 clones, of which around 68% were detected only once. 36% of the sample is in the top ten clones.

Here the chain combines TRBV5-4 and TRBJ2-2, with 8 bases in between that match TRBD2. The TCR sequence derives from a person aged 25 to 80 with non-small cell lung cancer. The sample consisted of blood, taken at baseline. The nucleotide sequence is given as TGTGCCAGCAGCTTGGAAACCCAGCGGGGGTCAGGGGGGGAGCTGTTTTTT. This gives the protein CASSLETQRGSGGELFF. Beyond the CDR3, the reference TRBV5-4 and TRBJ2-2 genes provide the residues; the full variable domain reads: ETGVTQSPTHLIKTRGQQVTLRCSSQSGHNTVSWYQQALGQGPQFIFQYYREEENGRGNFPPRFSGLQFPNYSSELNVNALELDDSALYLCASSLETQRGSGGELFFGEGSRLTVL.